A selection of T cell receptor beta chains follows, all from one sample in a study of T cells in Graves' hyperthyroidism and ophthalmopathy. A single record per CDR3 protein comes from TCRdb applying MiXCR to the multiplex PCR reads. The table lists 600,000 or so distinct CDR3 sequences, 15% to 20% of them singletons. Sequenced material: blood. These receptors were obtained from a woman in her thirties with Graves' hyperthyroidism. Both conserved end residues are part of each CDR3. Fields, in order: clone size, J gene, CDR3 length, V gene, CDR3 protein. The size field is filled for only some rows; it gives once, few, many or a size class.

clone size: -
J gene: TRBJ2-3
CDR3 length: 13
V gene: TRBV14
CDR3 protein: CASSPPRVRTQYF

clone size: -
J gene: TRBJ2-3
CDR3 length: 14
V gene: TRBV5-1
CDR3 protein: CASSLGGGSDTQYF

clone size: many
J gene: TRBJ1-1
CDR3 length: 13
V gene: TRBV18
CDR3 protein: CASSPLGSTEAFF

clone size: many
J gene: TRBJ1-1
CDR3 length: 14
V gene: TRBV29-1
CDR3 protein: CSVFGGPLNTEAFF

clone size: few
J gene: TRBJ1-2
CDR3 length: 14
V gene: TRBV5-1
CDR3 protein: CASSLPTGNYGYTF

clone size: few
J gene: TRBJ2-1
CDR3 length: 17
V gene: TRBV7-2
CDR3 protein: CASSSPRGASGYNEQFF

clone size: many
J gene: TRBJ2-7
CDR3 length: 13
V gene: TRBV12-3/TRBV12-4
CDR3 protein: CASSLQGAGEQYF

clone size: many
J gene: TRBJ2-7
CDR3 length: 14
V gene: TRBV5-1
CDR3 protein: CASSLGPRGDEQYF

clone size: many
J gene: TRBJ1-1
CDR3 length: 16
V gene: TRBV11-3
CDR3 protein: CASSLYPEGRNTEAFF

clone size: many
J gene: TRBJ2-7
CDR3 length: 15
V gene: TRBV6-2/TRBV6-3
CDR3 protein: CASRPGTGNSYEQYF

clone size: -
J gene: TRBJ1-5
CDR3 length: 14
V gene: TRBV27
CDR3 protein: CASNPTGMGQPQHF

clone size: many
J gene: TRBJ2-7
CDR3 length: 16
V gene: TRBV28
CDR3 protein: CASSQPGLSSSYEQYF

clone size: few
J gene: TRBJ1-6
CDR3 length: 15
V gene: TRBV27
CDR3 protein: CASRMLFSYNSPLHF

clone size: -
J gene: TRBJ2-3
CDR3 length: 13
V gene: TRBV20-1
CDR3 protein: CSAGTISTDTQYF

clone size: many
J gene: TRBJ2-1
CDR3 length: 17
V gene: TRBV7-2
CDR3 protein: CASSLMAGTSGYNEQFF

clone size: few
J gene: TRBJ2-7
CDR3 length: 16
V gene: TRBV19
CDR3 protein: CASSIELLGGVYEQYF

clone size: many
J gene: TRBJ1-1
CDR3 length: 15
V gene: TRBV6-1
CDR3 protein: CASRDGTNSWTEAFF

clone size: many
J gene: TRBJ2-3
CDR3 length: 12
V gene: TRBV20-1
CDR3 protein: CSALMPTDTQYF

clone size: few
J gene: TRBJ2-1
CDR3 length: 14
V gene: TRBV20-1
CDR3 protein: CSATRTKSYNEQFF

clone size: few
J gene: TRBJ2-3
CDR3 length: 15
V gene: TRBV6-1
CDR3 protein: CASSPTRKGTDTQYF

clone size: many
J gene: TRBJ2-3
CDR3 length: 16
V gene: TRBV11-2
CDR3 protein: CASRLSGGLSTDTQYF

clone size: many
J gene: TRBJ2-5
CDR3 length: 14
V gene: TRBV7-8
CDR3 protein: CASSLFSVQETQYF

clone size: many
J gene: TRBJ2-1
CDR3 length: 13
V gene: TRBV6-1
CDR3 protein: CASRSGGLDEQFF

clone size: many
J gene: TRBJ1-1
CDR3 length: 14
V gene: TRBV15
CDR3 protein: CATSRGGVNTEAFF

clone size: -
J gene: TRBJ2-1
CDR3 length: 13
V gene: TRBV24-1
CDR3 protein: CATSTGTYNEQFF

clone size: many
J gene: TRBJ2-1
CDR3 length: 13
V gene: TRBV24-1
CDR3 protein: CATRGPPLNEQFF

clone size: -
J gene: TRBJ1-4
CDR3 length: 16
V gene: TRBV25-1
CDR3 protein: CASSSTGGGDNEKLFF

clone size: -
J gene: TRBJ2-5
CDR3 length: 19
V gene: TRBV3-1
CDR3 protein: CASSQDWAETGILQETQYF

clone size: -
J gene: TRBJ2-5
CDR3 length: 14
V gene: TRBV5-4
CDR3 protein: CASSLELAGETQYF

clone size: many
J gene: TRBJ2-3
CDR3 length: 12
V gene: TRBV12-3/TRBV12-4
CDR3 protein: CASRLSTDTQYF

clone size: many
J gene: TRBJ2-5
CDR3 length: 13
V gene: TRBV30
CDR3 protein: CAWETSGQETQYF

clone size: many
J gene: TRBJ1-1
CDR3 length: 15
V gene: TRBV25-1
CDR3 protein: CASSEYLGKDTEAFF

clone size: many
J gene: TRBJ2-1
CDR3 length: 13
V gene: TRBV12-3/TRBV12-4
CDR3 protein: CASSLGGPDEQFF

clone size: -
J gene: TRBJ2-2
CDR3 length: 15
V gene: TRBV6-5
CDR3 protein: CASSYSSGAAGELFF

clone size: many
J gene: TRBJ2-7
CDR3 length: 14
V gene: TRBV28
CDR3 protein: CASSLGSGTYEQYF

clone size: many
J gene: TRBJ2-6
CDR3 length: 19
V gene: TRBV3-1
CDR3 protein: CASSQGGMWLALGANVLTF

clone size: many
J gene: TRBJ2-5
CDR3 length: 14
V gene: TRBV11-2
CDR3 protein: CASSSSKRQETQYF

clone size: many
J gene: TRBJ1-1
CDR3 length: 15
V gene: TRBV2
CDR3 protein: CASSAVQAMNTEAFF

clone size: many
J gene: TRBJ2-1
CDR3 length: 12
V gene: TRBV28
CDR3 protein: CASSLLRSEQFF

clone size: many
J gene: TRBJ1-4
CDR3 length: 14
V gene: TRBV28
CDR3 protein: CASGTVGGNEKLFF

clone size: few
J gene: TRBJ1-2
CDR3 length: 14
V gene: TRBV5-1
CDR3 protein: CASSSHSGDYGYTF

clone size: many
J gene: TRBJ2-2
CDR3 length: 17
V gene: TRBV13
CDR3 protein: CASSLTTGPPNTGELFF

clone size: many
J gene: TRBJ2-1
CDR3 length: 17
V gene: TRBV7-2
CDR3 protein: CASSFRLTDYTYNEQFF

clone size: -
J gene: TRBJ2-7
CDR3 length: 15
V gene: TRBV19
CDR3 protein: CASSISFAGVYEQYF

clone size: -
J gene: TRBJ2-5
CDR3 length: 15
V gene: TRBV6-5
CDR3 protein: CASSYNRVRLKTQYF